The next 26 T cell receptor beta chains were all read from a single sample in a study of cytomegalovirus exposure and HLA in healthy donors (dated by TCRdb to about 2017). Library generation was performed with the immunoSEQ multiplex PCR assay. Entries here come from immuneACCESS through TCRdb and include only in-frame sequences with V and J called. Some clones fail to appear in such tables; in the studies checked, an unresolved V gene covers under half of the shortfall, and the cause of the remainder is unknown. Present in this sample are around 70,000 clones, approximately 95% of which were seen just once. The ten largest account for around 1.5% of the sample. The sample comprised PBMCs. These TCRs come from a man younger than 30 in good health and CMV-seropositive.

The CDR3 loop reads CASGLLPGTSDEWGYNEQFF. As DNA, the CDR3 is TGTGCTAGTGGTTTGCTCCCCGGGACTAGCGATGAATGGGGCTACAATGAGCAGTTCTTC. The chain carries TRBV12-5 and TRBJ2-1, with 10 positions matching TRBD2. This CDR3 comprises 20 residues. CDR1 is LGHNT, CDR2 FRNRAP, per germline. V shed 2 bases and J 3 bases; nucleotides not matched to a gene: 16. The complete variable domain, with remaining parts taken from reference TRBV12-5 and TRBJ2-1, reads DARVTQTPRHKVTEMGQEVTMRCQPILGHNTVFWYRQTMMQGLELLAYFRNRAPLDDSGMPKDRFSAEMPDATLATLKIQPSEPRDSAVYFCASGLLPGTSDEWGYNEQFFGPGTRLTVL.

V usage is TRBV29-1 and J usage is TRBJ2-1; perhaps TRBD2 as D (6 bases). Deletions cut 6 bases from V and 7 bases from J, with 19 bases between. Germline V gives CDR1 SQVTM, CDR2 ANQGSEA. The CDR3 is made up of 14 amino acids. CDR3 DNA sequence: TGCAGCGTGTACGGGAGTAAGGCGAAGAATGAGCAGTTCTTC. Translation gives CSVYGSKAKNEQFF.

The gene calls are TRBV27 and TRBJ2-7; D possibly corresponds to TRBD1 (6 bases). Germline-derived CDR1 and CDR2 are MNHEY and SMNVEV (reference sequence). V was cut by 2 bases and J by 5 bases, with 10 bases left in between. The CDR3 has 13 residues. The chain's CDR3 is CASSLNRAHEQYF. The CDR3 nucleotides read TGTGCCAGCAGTTTAAACAGGGCCCACGAGCAGTACTTC.

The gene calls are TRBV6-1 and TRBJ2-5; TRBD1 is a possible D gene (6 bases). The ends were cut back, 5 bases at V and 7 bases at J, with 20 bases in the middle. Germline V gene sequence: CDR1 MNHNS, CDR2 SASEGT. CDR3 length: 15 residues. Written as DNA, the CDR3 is TGTGCCAGCAGTACCAACCTGGACAGTCTGGCGACCCAGTACTTC. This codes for CASSTNLDSLATQYF.

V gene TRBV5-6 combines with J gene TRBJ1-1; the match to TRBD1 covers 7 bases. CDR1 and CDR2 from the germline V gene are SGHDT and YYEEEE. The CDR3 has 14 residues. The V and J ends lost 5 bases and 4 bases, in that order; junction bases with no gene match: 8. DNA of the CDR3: TGTGCCAGCAGGAAGGGGGCTCTGGGCACTGAAGCTTTCTTT. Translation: CASRKGALGTEAFF.

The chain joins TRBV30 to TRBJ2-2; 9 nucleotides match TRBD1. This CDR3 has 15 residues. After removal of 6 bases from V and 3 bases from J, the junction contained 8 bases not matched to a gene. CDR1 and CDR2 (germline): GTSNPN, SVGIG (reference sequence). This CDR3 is CACSIGTGYTGELFF. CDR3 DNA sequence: TGTGCCTGCTCGATTGGGACAGGGTACACCGGGGAGCTGTTTTTT. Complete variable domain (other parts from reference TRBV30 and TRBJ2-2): SQTIHQWPATLVQPVGSPLSLECTVEGTSNPNLYWYRQAAGRGLQLLFYSVGIGQISSEVPQNLSASRPQDRQFILSSKKLLLSDSGFYLCACSIGTGYTGELFFGEGSRLTVL.

Written as DNA, the CDR3 is TGCGCCAGCAGCTTGGATGCTAGCGGACCCACCGGGGAGCTGTTTTTT. This codes for CASSLDASGPTGELFF. This rearrangement joins TRBV5-1 to TRBJ2-2; 7 nucleotides align to TRBD2. CDR1 is SGHRS, CDR2 YFSETQ, per germline. This CDR3 comprises 16 residues. The V gene end was trimmed by 0 bases and the J gene end by 4 bases; junction bases not matched to a gene: 6.

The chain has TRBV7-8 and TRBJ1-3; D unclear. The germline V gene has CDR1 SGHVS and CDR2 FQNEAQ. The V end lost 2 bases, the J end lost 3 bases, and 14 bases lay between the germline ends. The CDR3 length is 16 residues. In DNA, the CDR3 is TGTGCCAGCAGCTTAATCCCCCAACTCGGTGGAAACACCATATATTTT. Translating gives CASSLIPQLGGNTIYF.

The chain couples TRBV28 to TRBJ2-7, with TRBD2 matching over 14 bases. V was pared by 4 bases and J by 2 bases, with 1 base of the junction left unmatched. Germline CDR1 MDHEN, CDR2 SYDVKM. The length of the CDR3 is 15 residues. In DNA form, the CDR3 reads TGTGCCAGCAGTTCGGGACTAGCGGGAGCCTACGAGCAGTACTTC. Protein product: CASSSGLAGAYEQYF.

CDR3 protein: CASSPAEGTGNTIYF. CDR3 sequence (DNA): TGCGCCAGCAGCCCGGCGGAAGGTACTGGAAACACCATATATTTT. The V call is TRBV5-1, the J call TRBJ1-3; D ambiguous. The CDR3 runs to 15 residues. CDR1 and CDR2 from the germline V gene are SGHRS and YFSETQ. V was cut by 4 bases and J by 2 bases, with 13 bases left in between.

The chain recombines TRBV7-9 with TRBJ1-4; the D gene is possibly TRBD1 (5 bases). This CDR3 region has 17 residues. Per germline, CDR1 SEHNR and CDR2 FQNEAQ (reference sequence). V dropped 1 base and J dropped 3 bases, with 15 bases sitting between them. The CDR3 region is CASSLVGEARPNEKLFF. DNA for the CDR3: TGTGCCAGCAGCTTAGTGGGGGAGGCTAGGCCTAATGAAAAACTGTTTTTT.

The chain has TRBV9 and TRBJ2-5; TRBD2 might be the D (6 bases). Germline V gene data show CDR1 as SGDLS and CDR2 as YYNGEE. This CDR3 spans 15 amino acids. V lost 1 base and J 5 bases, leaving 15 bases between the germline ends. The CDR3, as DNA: TGTGCCAGCAGCGTAATTGGAGGGCTCGGGGAGACCCAGTACTTC. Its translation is CASSVIGGLGETQYF.

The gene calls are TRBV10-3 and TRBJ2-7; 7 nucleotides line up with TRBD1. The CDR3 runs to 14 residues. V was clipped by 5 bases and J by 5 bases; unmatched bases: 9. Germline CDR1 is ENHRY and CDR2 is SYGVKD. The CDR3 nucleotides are TGTGCCATCAGTCTTGAGGGGGCGCAGGACGAGCAGTACTTC. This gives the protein CAISLEGAQDEQYF.

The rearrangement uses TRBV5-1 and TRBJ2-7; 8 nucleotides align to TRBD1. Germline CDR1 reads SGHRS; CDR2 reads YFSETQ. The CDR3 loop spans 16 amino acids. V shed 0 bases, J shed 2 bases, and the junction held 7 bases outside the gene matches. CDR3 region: CASSLVGQGVPYEQYF. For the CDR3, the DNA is TGCGCCAGCAGCTTGGTAGGACAGGGTGTTCCCTACGAGCAGTACTTC. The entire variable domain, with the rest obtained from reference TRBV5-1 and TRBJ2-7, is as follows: KAGVTQTPRYLIKTRGQQVTLSCSPISGHRSVSWYQQTPGQGLQFLFEYFSETQRNKGNFPGRFSGRQFSNSRSEMNVSTLELGDSALYLCASSLVGQGVPYEQYFGPGTRLTVT.

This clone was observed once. The CDR3 is CASSDGTYTDTQYF. CDR3 DNA: TGCGCCAGCAGTGACGGGACTTACACAGATACGCAGTATTTT. The chain uses TRBV10-1 and TRBJ2-3, with a tentative D call TRBD2 (6 bases). CDR1 WNHNN and CDR2 SYGVQD come from the germline V gene (reference sequence). The V end was cut by 3 bases, the J end by 2 bases, with 9 bases between. This CDR3 spans 14 amino acids.

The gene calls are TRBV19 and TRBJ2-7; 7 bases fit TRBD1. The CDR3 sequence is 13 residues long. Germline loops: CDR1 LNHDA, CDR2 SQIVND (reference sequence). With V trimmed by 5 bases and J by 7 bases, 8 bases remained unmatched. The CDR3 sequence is CASSADRENEQYF. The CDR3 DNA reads TGTGCCAGTAGTGCCGACAGGGAAAATGAGCAGTACTTC.

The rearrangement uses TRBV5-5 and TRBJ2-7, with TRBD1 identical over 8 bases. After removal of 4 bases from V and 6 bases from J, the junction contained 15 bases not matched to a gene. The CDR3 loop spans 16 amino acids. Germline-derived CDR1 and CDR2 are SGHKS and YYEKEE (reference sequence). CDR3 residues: CASSIGKGQGTFEQYF. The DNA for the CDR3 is TGTGCCAGCAGCATCGGAAAAGGACAGGGCACGTTCGAGCAGTACTTC.

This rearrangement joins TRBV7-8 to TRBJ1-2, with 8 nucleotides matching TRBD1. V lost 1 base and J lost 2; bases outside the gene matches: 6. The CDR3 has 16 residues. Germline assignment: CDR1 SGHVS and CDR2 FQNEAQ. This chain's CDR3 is CASSLGTGRLNYGYTF. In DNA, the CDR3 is TGTGCCAGCAGCTTAGGGACAGGGCGATTAAACTATGGCTACACCTTC.

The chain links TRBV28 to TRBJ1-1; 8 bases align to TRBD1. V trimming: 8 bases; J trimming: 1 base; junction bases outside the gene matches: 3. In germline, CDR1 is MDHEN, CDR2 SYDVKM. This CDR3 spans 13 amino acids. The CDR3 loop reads CASLTGENTEAFF. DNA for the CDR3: TGTGCCAGCCTGACAGGGGAGAACACTGAAGCTTTCTTT.

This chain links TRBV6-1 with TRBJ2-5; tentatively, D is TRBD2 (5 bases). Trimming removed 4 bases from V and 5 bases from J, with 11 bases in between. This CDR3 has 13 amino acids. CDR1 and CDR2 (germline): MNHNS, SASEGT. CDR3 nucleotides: TGTGCCAGCAGTGGTAATTGGGAGGAGACCCAGTACTTC. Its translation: CASSGNWEETQYF.

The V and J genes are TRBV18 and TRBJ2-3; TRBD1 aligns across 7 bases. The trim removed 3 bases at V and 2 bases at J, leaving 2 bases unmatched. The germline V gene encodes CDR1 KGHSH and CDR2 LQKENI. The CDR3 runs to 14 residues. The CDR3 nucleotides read TGTGCCAGCTCACCGACAGGGTCCACAGATACGCAGTATTTT. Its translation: CASSPTGSTDTQYF.

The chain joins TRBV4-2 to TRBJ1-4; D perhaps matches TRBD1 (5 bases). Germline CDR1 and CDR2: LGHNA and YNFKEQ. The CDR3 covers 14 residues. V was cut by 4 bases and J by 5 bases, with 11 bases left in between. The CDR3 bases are TGTGCCAGCAGCCTCGGGGGACCGAATGAAAAACTGTTTTTT. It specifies CASSLGGPNEKLFF.

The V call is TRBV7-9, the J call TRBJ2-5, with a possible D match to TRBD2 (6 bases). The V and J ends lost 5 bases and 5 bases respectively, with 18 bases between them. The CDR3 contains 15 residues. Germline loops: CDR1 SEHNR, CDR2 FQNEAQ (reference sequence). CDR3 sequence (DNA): TGTGCCAGCAGCCCCCCAATGGGGGGTGGGGAGACCCAGTACTTC. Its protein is CASSPPMGGGETQYF.

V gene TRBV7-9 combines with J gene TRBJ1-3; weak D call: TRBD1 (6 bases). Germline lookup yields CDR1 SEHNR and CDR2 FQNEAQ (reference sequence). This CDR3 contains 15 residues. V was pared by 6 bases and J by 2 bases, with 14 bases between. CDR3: CASRRQDDTGNTIYF. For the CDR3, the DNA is TGTGCCAGCAGGAGACAGGACGATACTGGAAACACCATATATTTT.

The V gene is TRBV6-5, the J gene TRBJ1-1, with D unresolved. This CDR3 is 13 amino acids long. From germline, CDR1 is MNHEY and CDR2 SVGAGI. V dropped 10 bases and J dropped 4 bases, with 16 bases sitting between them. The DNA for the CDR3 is TGTGCCACCACTAGCTCAGGTGGCACTGAAGCTTTCTTT. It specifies CATTSSGGTEAFF.

CDR3: CASSFTGLLAKNIQYF. In DNA form, the CDR3 reads TGCGCCAGCAGCTTTACAGGATTACTAGCCAAAAACATTCAGTACTTC. This chain joins TRBV5-1 and TRBJ2-4; weak D call: TRBD1 (5 bases). Germline assignment: CDR1 SGHRS and CDR2 YFSETQ. The germline V and J ends were trimmed by 2 bases and 0 bases, with 12 bases remaining between them. The CDR3 spans 16 residues.